This T cell receptor beta chain was sequenced during a study of CD8+CD57+ T cells in acquired aplastic anemia. This clonotype was observed a handful of times. CD8+CD57+ cell expansion, shown by flow cytometry, had occurred in the patients selected for sequencing. Genomic DNA, the template, was used for profiling of the TCR beta VDJ and CDR3. TCRdb redid the calling of the reads with MiXCR, one entry per CDR3 protein. Of 200,000 or so distinct CDR3 sequences listed, over 55% are singletons. The sample comprised sorted CD4+, CD8+, or CD8+CD57+ T cells (not recorded which) from PBMCs. This receptor was obtained from a human donor with aplastic anemia.

The CDR3 region has the DNA TGTGCCACCAGTGATGCGGGACAGGGTTCGGATGAGCAGTTCTTC. As protein: CATSDAGQGSDEQFF. The chain links TRBV24-1 to TRBJ2-1; TRBD1 agrees at 9 bases. CDR3 length equals 15 residues. V was pared by 3 bases and J by 8 bases, with 7 bases of the junction left unmatched. The germline CDR1 and CDR2 sequences are KGHDR and SFDVKD.